A single T cell receptor beta chain is shown here with its context. This CDR3 is built from 16 residues. V gave up 1 base and J gave up 5 bases; unmatched junction bases: 8. Per the germline V gene, CDR1 is SGHVS and CDR2 is FQNEAQ. The entry originates in a study of T cells in Graves' hyperthyroidism and ophthalmopathy. The source material, RNA transcripts, was used to amplify TCR beta CDR3 regions. HTBI primers drove first-round RT-PCR of the TCR CDR3. TCRdb re-derived calls from the multiplex PCR reads in MiXCR, one entry per CDR3 protein. The sample includes approximately 690,000 distinct CDR3 sequences, roughly 15% of them seen just once.

This TCR was recovered from a woman in her fifties or sixties with Graves' ophthalmopathy. This chain joins TRBV7-8 and TRBJ1-5; TRBD1 matches 7 bases. Material for sequencing was blood. The CDR3 nucleotides are TGTGCCAGCAGCTTAGGTGAGGGGGCGCGATATCAGCCCCAGCATTTT. It codes for CASSLGEGARYQPQHF.